The 30 T cell receptor beta chains reported below all come from one sample, sequenced in a study of T-cell memory formation after mild COVID-19 (TCRdb year 2021). Preparation of the library involved 5' RACE. Sequencing was performed on an Illumina NovaSeq 6000. The raw public reads went through TCRdb reprocessing: fastp at Q25, MiXCR clone calling, in-frame beta chains kept. Entries that share a CDR3 protein sequence are merged under the most common genes and DNA. Within this sample are fewer than 600,000 distinct CDR3 sequences, with about 20% of them counted one time only. The top ten hold around 8.4% of the sample. Material: PBMCs or a T cell subset sorted from them (not recorded which). These receptors were collected from an adult woman who had mild COVID-19 (a few samples of this study predate the infection). The sample titles of this study are shuffled in the database, so cell type and time point are left out; the donor was told from shared clones.

This clonotype was counted between two and nine times. The chain is built from TRBV12-5 and TRBJ1-2, with D unresolved. V was shortened by 5 bases and J by 0 bases, with 10 bases between the two germline ends. In germline, CDR1 is LGHNT, CDR2 FRNRAP. This CDR3 has 14 residues. The CDR3 spells CASGPEESNYGYTF. CDR3 DNA sequence: TGTGCTAGTGGTCCGGAAGAGTCTAACTATGGCTACACCTTC.

This chain joins TRBV27 and TRBJ2-2, with 10 nucleotides matching TRBD1. After removal of 6 bases from V and 6 bases from J, the junction contained 4 bases not matched to a gene. Germline V CDR1 and CDR2: MNHEY, SMNVEV (reference sequence). The CDR3 length is 14 residues. In DNA form, the CDR3 reads TGTGCCAGCAGGTGGACAGGGGGGGCCGGGGAGCTGTTTTTT. It is translated as CASRWTGGAGELFF.

This rearrangement joins TRBV19 to TRBJ2-7; D perhaps matches TRBD1 (7 bases). Germline CDR1 is LNHDA and CDR2 is SQIVND (reference sequence). The CDR3 is 14 residues long. The ends were cut back, 5 bases at V and 1 base at J, with 12 bases in the middle. This chain's CDR3 is CASSQQGTSYEQYF. Written as DNA, the CDR3 is TGTGCCAGTAGTCAACAGGGGACTTCCTACGAGCAGTACTTC.

This clonotype was found a few times. V and J are TRBV7-8 and TRBJ2-2; tentatively, D is TRBD1 (5 bases). Between the trimmed V and J ends, which lost 3 bases and 3 bases, there was a span of 8 bases. Per the germline V gene, CDR1 is SGHVS and CDR2 is FQNEAQ. CDR3 length: 14 amino acids. Here the CDR3 reads CASSFRVDTGELFF. The CDR3, as DNA: TGTGCCAGCAGCTTCAGGGTCGACACCGGGGAGCTGTTTTTT.

This chain uses TRBV9 with TRBJ1-1; 7 nucleotides agree with TRBD1. The CDR3 totals 14 residues. With V trimmed by 2 bases and J by 0 bases, 1 base remained unmatched. From germline, CDR1 is SGDLS and CDR2 YYNGEE. The CDR3 spells CASSVTGLNTEAFF. The CDR3 DNA is TGTGCCAGCAGCGTGACAGGGCTGAACACTGAAGCTTTCTTT.

The rearrangement links TRBV9 to TRBJ2-7, with D tentatively TRBD1 (6 bases). Trimming pared 0 bases from V and 5 bases from J, leaving 12 bases between. This CDR3 contains 14 residues. The germline CDR1 and CDR2 sequences are SGDLS and YYNGEE. This CDR3 is CASSVGQESNEQYF. In nucleotides, the CDR3 is TGTGCCAGCAGCGTAGGACAGGAAAGTAACGAGCAGTACTTC.

This chain connects TRBV7-2 to TRBJ1-1; D gene ambiguous. Germline loops: CDR1 SGHTA, CDR2 FQGNSA. This CDR3 region has 13 residues. Trimming cost V 2 bases and J 7 bases, with 11 bases left between them. As DNA, the CDR3 is TGTGCCAGCAGCTTAACACTACCCCTTGAAGCTTTCTTT. Amino acid sequence: CASSLTLPLEAFF. The variable domain in full, completed from reference TRBV7-2 and TRBJ1-1, reads GAGVSQSPSNKVTEKGKDVELRCDPISGHTALYWYRQSLGQGLEFLIYFQGNSAPDKSGLPSDRFSAERTGGSVSTLTIQRTQQEDSAVYLCASSLTLPLEAFFGQGTRLTVV.

The rearrangement uses TRBV7-9 and TRBJ2-7, with D possibly being TRBD2 (6 bases). The ends were cut back, 4 bases at V and 0 bases at J, with 13 bases in the middle. The CDR3 loop spans 15 amino acids. The germline gives CDR1 SEHNR, CDR2 FQNEAQ (reference sequence). This chain's CDR3 is CASSSIPAGSYEQYF. CDR3 DNA: TGTGCCAGCAGCTCCATCCCAGCGGGCTCCTACGAGCAGTACTTC.

The chain couples TRBV13 to TRBJ2-7, with a tentative D call TRBD2 (6 bases). This CDR3 is 15 amino acids long. Trimming took 6 bases from V and 0 from J, leaving 15 bases between them. The germline gives CDR1 PRHDT, CDR2 FYEKMQ (reference sequence). The CDR3 loop is CASREEGKDSYEQYF. The DNA of the CDR3 is TGTGCCAGCAGGGAGGAGGGTAAAGACTCCTACGAGCAGTACTTC. The variable domain in full, completed from reference TRBV13 and TRBJ2-7, reads AAGVIQSPRHLIKEKRETATLKCYPIPRHDTVYWYQQGPGQDPQFLISFYEKMQSDKGSIPDRFSAQQFSDYHSELNMSSLELGDSALYFCASREEGKDSYEQYFGPGTRLTVT.

The gene calls are TRBV5-8 and TRBJ1-5; D gene uncertain. V lost 2 bases and J 6 bases, leaving 6 bases between the germline ends. Germline V gives CDR1 SGHTS, CDR2 YDEGEE. The CDR3 covers 12 residues. In nucleotides, the CDR3 is TGTGCCAGCAGCTTACTTATTCAGCCCCAGCATTTT. Protein product: CASSLLIQPQHF.

This rearrangement joins TRBV5-1 to TRBJ2-3, with D uncertain. Germline loops: CDR1 SGHRS, CDR2 YFSETQ. CDR3 length: 17 amino acids. V lost 1 base, J lost 1 base, and 16 bases lay in between. The CDR3 spells CASSLIRKGKGTDTQYF. Written as DNA, the CDR3 is TGCGCCAGCAGCTTGATAAGGAAGGGAAAGGGCACAGATACGCAGTATTTT. The whole variable domain, filled in from reference TRBV5-1 and TRBJ2-3, reads KAGVTQTPRYLIKTRGQQVTLSCSPISGHRSVSWYQQTPGQGLQFLFEYFSETQRNKGNFPGRFSGRQFSNSRSEMNVSTLELGDSALYLCASSLIRKGKGTDTQYFGPGTRLTVL.

The genes are TRBV5-6 and TRBJ2-3, with 7 bases aligning to TRBD2. CDR3 length: 17 residues. CDR1 is SGHDT and CDR2 is YYEEEE in the germline V gene. Trimming removed 4 bases from V and 1 base from J; junction bases left unmatched: 12. CDR3 nucleotide sequence: TGTGCCAGCAGCACGGCGGTGGCGGGAGTTGGCACAGATACGCAGTATTTT. Protein sequence: CASSTAVAGVGTDTQYF. The variable domain in full, with the rest retrieved from reference TRBV5-6 and TRBJ2-3, is DAGVTQSPTHLIKTRGQQVTLRCSPKSGHDTVSWYQQALGQGPQFIFQYYEEEERQRGNFPDRFSGHQFPNYSSELNVNALLLGDSALYLCASSTAVAGVGTDTQYFGPGTRLTVL.

This clonotype came up a few times. V gene TRBV27 combines with J gene TRBJ1-5, with 8 bases aligning to TRBD1. The CDR3 contains 14 residues. The junction had 6 bases not matched to a gene; V was cut back by 4 bases and J by 7 bases. CDR1 is MNHEY, CDR2 SMNVEV, per germline (reference sequence). The CDR3 sequence is CASSSGQVEQPQHF. In DNA form, the CDR3 reads TGTGCCAGCAGTTCGGGACAGGTCGAACAGCCCCAGCATTTT.

This chain connects TRBV7-9 to TRBJ1-2; TRBD1 aligns across 10 bases. Germline V lookup: CDR1 SEHNR, CDR2 FQNEAQ (reference sequence). J was trimmed by 8 bases and V by 4 bases; bases with no gene match: 10. The CDR3 runs 15 residues. DNA of the CDR3: TGTGCCAGCAGCTCCTACGACAGGGGGCTAGGCGGCTACACCTTC. As protein: CASSSYDRGLGGYTF.

This clonotype was counted between two and nine times. The CDR3 coding sequence is TGTGCCAGCAGTCCACTCCTAGGGGGCGATGGCTACACCTTC. It codes for CASSPLLGGDGYTF. The chain is built from TRBV6-5 and TRBJ1-2, with 7 bases that match TRBD1. The V and J ends lost 5 bases and 6 bases, in that order; junction bases with no gene match: 9. This CDR3 is 14 amino acids long. Looked up from germline, CDR1 is MNHEY and CDR2 is SVGAGI.

Only a few counts were recorded for this clonotype. CDR3 nucleotides: TGTGCCAGCAGTGGACGGATCTATGGCTACACCTTC. Translation gives CASSGRIYGYTF. The chain employs TRBV2 and TRBJ1-2, with no clear D. The CDR3 consists of 12 residues. Germline V CDR1 and CDR2: SNHLY, FYNNEI. The V end was cut by 4 bases, the J end by 4 bases, with 7 bases between.

The V gene is TRBV29-1, the J gene TRBJ2-3; perhaps TRBD1 as D (5 bases). Between the trimmed V and J ends, which lost 7 bases and 1 base, there was a span of 12 bases. Germline CDR1 is SQVTM and CDR2 is ANQGSEA. The CDR3 spans 13 residues. The CDR3 coding sequence is TGCAGCGCAGGGTCCTGGGGCACAGATACGCAGTATTTT. Protein product: CSAGSWGTDTQYF.

This clonotype was recorded a few times. This chain connects TRBV30 to TRBJ2-5, with 11 bases fitting TRBD2. The CDR3 runs 17 residues. Per germline, CDR1 GTSNPN and CDR2 SVGIG (reference sequence). J gave up 5 bases and V 3 bases, and 14 bases lay outside the gene matches. CDR3 sequence: CAWRDLTSGIFEETQYF. The CDR3 DNA reads TGTGCCTGGAGGGATTTGACTAGCGGGATATTTGAGGAGACCCAGTACTTC. The variable domain in full, with the rest retrieved from reference TRBV30 and TRBJ2-5, is SQTIHQWPATLVQPVGSPLSLECTVEGTSNPNLYWYRQAAGRGLQLLFYSVGIGQISSEVPQNLSASRPQDRQFILSSKKLLLSDSGFYLCAWRDLTSGIFEETQYFGPGTRLLVL.

The chain has TRBV6-6 and TRBJ2-2; D ambiguous. Germline V gene sequence: CDR1 MNHNY, CDR2 SVGAGI (reference sequence). Trimming removed 7 bases at V and 6 bases at J, with 12 bases between. This CDR3 has 13 amino acids. CDR3 coding DNA: TGTGCCAGCACCCCACCCCAGGCCGGGGAGCTGTTTTTT. Its translation: CASTPPQAGELFF.

This clonotype was counted only a few times. This chain links TRBV24-1 with TRBJ2-5; 12 bases fit TRBD2. CDR1 is KGHDR, CDR2 SFDVKD, per germline. There are 15 residues in the CDR3. V lost 3 bases and J lost 3; bases outside the gene matches: 1. The CDR3 DNA reads as TGTGCCACCAGTGATCGGACTAGCGGGAAAGAGACCCAGTACTTC. Its protein is CATSDRTSGKETQYF.

This clonotype was recorded many times. The chain joins TRBV7-2 to TRBJ2-3; 8 bases match TRBD1. The trim removed 5 bases at V and 4 bases at J, leaving 5 bases unmatched. The CDR3 has 14 amino acids. CDR1 is SGHTA, CDR2 FQGNSA, per germline. For the CDR3, the DNA is TGTGCCAGCAGCCTACAGGGGGAGGCAGATACGCAGTATTTT. It specifies CASSLQGEADTQYF.

The rearrangement links TRBV7-2 to TRBJ2-7, with a tentative D call TRBD2 (6 bases). The CDR3 loop spans 15 amino acids. CDR1 and CDR2 (germline): SGHTA, FQGNSA. Deletions cut 4 bases from V and 0 bases from J, with 13 bases between. The CDR3 protein is CASSSVADYSYEQYF. The DNA of the CDR3 is TGTGCCAGCAGCTCCGTAGCGGATTACTCCTACGAGCAGTACTTC.

The rearrangement uses TRBV4-1 and TRBJ1-1; weak D call: TRBD1 (6 bases). Germline values: CDR1 MGHRA, CDR2 YSYEKL. Trimming left V 4 bases short and J 5 bases short, with 23 bases between. CDR3 length: 17 residues. The CDR3 reads CASSLKSGAGVRTEAFF. Here the CDR3 DNA reads TGCGCCAGCAGCCTCAAATCCGGGGCAGGGGTAAGGACTGAAGCTTTCTTT.

The V call is TRBV7-9, the J call TRBJ2-3; a possible D gene is TRBD2 (6 bases). The CDR3 loop spans 15 amino acids. V lost 1 base to trimming and J lost 1 base, with 9 bases between them. CDR1 SEHNR and CDR2 FQNEAQ come from the germline V gene (reference sequence). CDR3 DNA sequence: TGTGCCAGCAGCTTAGAGCGGGTTCGCACAGATACGCAGTATTTT. This codes for CASSLERVRTDTQYF.

This clonotype was seen only a few times. V and J are TRBV20-1 and TRBJ2-3; D is unresolved. Germline CDR1 DFQATT, CDR2 SNEGSKA (reference sequence). V was shortened by 6 bases and J by 6 bases, with 10 bases between the two germline ends. The CDR3 contains 11 residues. CDR3: CSANIGDTQYF. CDR3 bases: TGCAGTGCAAACATAGGGGATACGCAGTATTTT.

V gene TRBV3-1 combines with J gene TRBJ1-2, with D possibly matching TRBD1 (6 bases). V gave up 4 bases and J gave up 3 bases, with 15 bases separating them. The CDR3 consists of 15 residues. Germline CDR1 and CDR2: LGHDT and YNNKEL (reference sequence). The CDR3 loop is CASSLRSRGDYGYTF. The CDR3 DNA is TGTGCCAGCAGCCTACGGAGCAGGGGCGACTATGGCTACACCTTC.

This clonotype was seen a few times. V is TRBV7-2 and J is TRBJ2-1, with TRBD2 matching 9 bases. J was trimmed by 5 bases and V by 2 bases; bases with no gene match: 4. Germline CDR1 and CDR2: SGHTA and FQGNSA. This CDR3 has 15 residues. CDR3 loop: CASSLLLAGNNEQFF. Here the CDR3 DNA reads TGTGCCAGCAGCTTACTCCTAGCGGGGAACAATGAGCAGTTCTTC.

The V gene is TRBV12-3 or TRBV12-4, the J gene TRBJ1-3; TRBD1 matches at 9 bases. V gave up 6 bases and J gave up 4 bases; unmatched junction bases: 10. There are 16 residues in the CDR3. The DNA of the CDR3 is TGTGCCAGCAGCATACCGGGACAGGGTTCCGGAAACACCATATATTTT. Protein: CASSIPGQGSGNTIYF.

V and J are TRBV3-1 and TRBJ1-2; TRBD1 is a possible D gene (5 bases). The germline gives CDR1 LGHDT, CDR2 YNNKEL (reference sequence). The CDR3 covers 13 residues. Trimming stripped 3 bases from V and 7 bases from J, with 12 bases between. CDR3 nucleotides: TGTGCCAGCAGCCAGGGACCTTATCGTGGCTACACCTTC. Translated: CASSQGPYRGYTF.

The chain links TRBV6-2 or TRBV6-3 to TRBJ2-7; 9 nucleotides line up with TRBD2. Germline V gene data show CDR1 as MNHEY and CDR2 as SVGEGT. This CDR3 contains 13 residues. J was trimmed by 9 bases and V by 4 bases; bases with no gene match: 7. The CDR3 sequence is CASSLVAGAAQYF. In nucleotides, the CDR3 is TGTGCCAGCAGTTTGGTAGCGGGAGCAGCGCAGTACTTC.